This T cell receptor (beta chain) was found in a study of naive and memory T cell subsets. This clonotype was picked up many times. What it recognizes is unknown. The study, taken as a whole, reports: TCR abundance followed a power law differing between naive and memory subsets.

Sequential positive selection took CD4 T cells first, then CD8 T cells. The CDR3 has 17 residues. CDR1 is MNHEY and CDR2 is SMNVEV in the germline V gene (reference sequence). Trimming pared 1 base from V and 6 bases from J, leaving 16 bases between. An equimolar mix of two oligonucleotides served as the beta constant-region primer for TRBC1 and TRBC2. Ligation attached a single-stranded oligonucleotide with a 12-nucleotide UMI and the SP2 primer to the cDNA 3' end. MiXCR, applied by TCRdb to the UMI-ligation and nested PCR reads, yields one record per CDR3 protein. The sample lists tens of thousands of distinct CDR3 sequences, roughly 7% occurring once.

This chain links TRBV27 with TRBJ1-6, with D unclear. The clonotype comes from a human donor in good health. Material for sequencing was central memory CD4+ T cells from blood. This chain's CDR3 is CASSLFGQAVRNSPLHF. CDR3 bases: TGTGCCAGCAGTTTATTTGGGCAGGCCGTACGTAATTCACCCCTCCACTTT.